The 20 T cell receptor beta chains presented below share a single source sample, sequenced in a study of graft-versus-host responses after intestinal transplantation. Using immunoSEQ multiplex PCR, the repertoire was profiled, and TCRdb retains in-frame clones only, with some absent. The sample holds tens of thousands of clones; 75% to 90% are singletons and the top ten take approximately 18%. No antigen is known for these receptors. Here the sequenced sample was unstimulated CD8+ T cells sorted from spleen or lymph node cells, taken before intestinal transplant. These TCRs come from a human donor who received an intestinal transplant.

The CDR3 sequence is CASSNGRNTEAFF. CDR3 coding DNA: TGTGCCAGCAGCAATGGGCGGAACACTGAAGCTTTCTTT. The chain employs TRBV13 and TRBJ1-1; D is unresolved. Looked up from germline, CDR1 is PRHDT and CDR2 is FYEKMQ (reference sequence). This CDR3 comprises 13 residues. Trimming cost V 5 bases and J 1 base, with 8 bases left between them. The variable domain in full, with the rest retrieved from reference TRBV13 and TRBJ1-1, is AAGVIQSPRHLIKEKRETATLKCYPIPRHDTVYWYQQGPGQDPQFLISFYEKMQSDKGSIPDRFSAQQFSDYHSELNMSSLELGDSALYFCASSNGRNTEAFFGQGTRLTVV.

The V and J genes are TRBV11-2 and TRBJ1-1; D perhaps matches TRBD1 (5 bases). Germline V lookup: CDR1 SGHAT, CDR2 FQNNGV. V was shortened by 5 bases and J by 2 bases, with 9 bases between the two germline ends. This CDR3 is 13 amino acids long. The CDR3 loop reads CASSPGVNTEAFF. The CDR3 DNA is TGTGCCAGCAGCCCGGGGGTTAACACTGAAGCTTTCTTT.

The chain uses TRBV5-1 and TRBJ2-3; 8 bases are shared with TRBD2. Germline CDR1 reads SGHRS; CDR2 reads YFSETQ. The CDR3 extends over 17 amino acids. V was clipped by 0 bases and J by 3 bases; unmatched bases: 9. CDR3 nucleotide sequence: TGCGCCAGCAGCTTGGAAGGGAGCGGGAGTCTGACAGATACGCAGTATTTT. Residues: CASSLEGSGSLTDTQYF.

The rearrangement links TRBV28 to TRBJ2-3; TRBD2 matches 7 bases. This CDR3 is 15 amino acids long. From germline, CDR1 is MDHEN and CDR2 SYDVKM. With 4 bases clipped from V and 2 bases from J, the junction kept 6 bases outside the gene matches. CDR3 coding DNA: TGTGCCAGCAGTTCAGTTCTAGCGGCCACAGATACGCAGTATTTT. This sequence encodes CASSSVLAATDTQYF.

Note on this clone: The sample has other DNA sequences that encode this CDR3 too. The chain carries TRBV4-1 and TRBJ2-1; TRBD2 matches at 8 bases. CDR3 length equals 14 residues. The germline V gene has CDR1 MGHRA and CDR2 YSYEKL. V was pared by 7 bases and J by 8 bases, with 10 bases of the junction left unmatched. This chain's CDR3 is CASTGLAGRDEQFF. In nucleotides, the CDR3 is TGCGCCAGCACAGGGTTAGCGGGACGCGATGAGCAGTTCTTC.

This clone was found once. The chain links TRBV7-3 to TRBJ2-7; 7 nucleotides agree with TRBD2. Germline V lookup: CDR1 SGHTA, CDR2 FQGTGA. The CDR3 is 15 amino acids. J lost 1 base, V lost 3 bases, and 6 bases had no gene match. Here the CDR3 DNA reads TGTGCCAGCAGCTTCTTCGCGGGGGAATCCTACGAGCAGTACTTC. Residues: CASSFFAGESYEQYF.

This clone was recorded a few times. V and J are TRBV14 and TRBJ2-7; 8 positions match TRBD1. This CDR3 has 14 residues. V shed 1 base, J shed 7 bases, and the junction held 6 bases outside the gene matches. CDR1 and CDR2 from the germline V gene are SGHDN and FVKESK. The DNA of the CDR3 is TGTGCCAGCAGCCAAGTTTCCGGGACAGGAGAGCAGTACTTC. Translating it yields CASSQVSGTGEQYF.

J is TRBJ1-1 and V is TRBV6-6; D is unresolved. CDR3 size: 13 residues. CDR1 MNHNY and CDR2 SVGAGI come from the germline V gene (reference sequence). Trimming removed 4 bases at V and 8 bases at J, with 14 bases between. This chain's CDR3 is CASSFNAALEAFF. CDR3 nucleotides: TGTGCCAGCAGTTTTAATGCCGCTTTAGAAGCTTTCTTT.

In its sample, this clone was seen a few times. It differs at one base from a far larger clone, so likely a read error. CDR3 sequence (DNA): TGTGCCAGCAGTTCGAGAGGGGGCTATGGCTACACCTTC. Its protein is CASSSRGGYGYTF. The chain is built from TRBV6-5 and TRBJ1-2; TRBD1 is a possible D gene (6 bases). The germline gives CDR1 MNHEY, CDR2 SVGAGI. The CDR3 has 13 amino acids. V dropped 4 bases and J dropped 4 bases, with 10 bases sitting between them.

CDR3 sequence reads: CASSTSYRTSEETQYF. DNA of the CDR3: TGTGCCAGCAGTACCTCCTATAGGACTAGCGAAGAGACCCAGTACTTC. The gene calls are TRBV2 and TRBJ2-5; 9 positions agree with TRBD2. V shed 5 bases, J shed 3 bases, and the junction held 10 bases outside the gene matches. CDR3 size: 16 residues. The germline CDR1 and CDR2 sequences are SNHLY and FYNNEI.

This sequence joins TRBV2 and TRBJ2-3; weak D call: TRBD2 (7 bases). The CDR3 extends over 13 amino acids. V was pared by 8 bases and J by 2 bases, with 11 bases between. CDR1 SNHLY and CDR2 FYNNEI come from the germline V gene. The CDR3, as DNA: TGTGCCAGCGAAGGGGGGGCCACAGATACGCAGTATTTT. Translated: CASEGGATDTQYF.

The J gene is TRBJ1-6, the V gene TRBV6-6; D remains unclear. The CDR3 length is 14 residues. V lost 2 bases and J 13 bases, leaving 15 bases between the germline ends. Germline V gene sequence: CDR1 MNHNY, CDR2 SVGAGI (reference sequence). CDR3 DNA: TGTGCCAGCAGTTACAAGGAGTCCTTATATCCCCTCCACTTT. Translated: CASSYKESLYPLHF.

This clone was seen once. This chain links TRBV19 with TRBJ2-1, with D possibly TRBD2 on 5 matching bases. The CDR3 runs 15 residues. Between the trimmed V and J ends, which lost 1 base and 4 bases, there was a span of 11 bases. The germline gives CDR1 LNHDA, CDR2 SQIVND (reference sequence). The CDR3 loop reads CASSIGFSEYNEQFF. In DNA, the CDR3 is TGTGCCAGTAGTATAGGATTTAGCGAGTACAATGAGCAGTTCTTC.

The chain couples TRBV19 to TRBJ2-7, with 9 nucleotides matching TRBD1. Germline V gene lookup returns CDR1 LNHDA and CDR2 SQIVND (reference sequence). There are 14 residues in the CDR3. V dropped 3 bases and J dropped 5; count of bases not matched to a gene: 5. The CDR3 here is CASSIGTGLNEQYF. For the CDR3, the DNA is TGTGCCAGTAGTATTGGGACAGGGCTCAACGAGCAGTACTTC.

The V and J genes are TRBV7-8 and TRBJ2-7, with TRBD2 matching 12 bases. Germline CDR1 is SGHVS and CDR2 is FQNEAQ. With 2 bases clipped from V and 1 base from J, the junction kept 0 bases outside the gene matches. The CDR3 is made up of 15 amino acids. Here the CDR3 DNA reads TGTGCCAGCAGCTTACTAGCGGGAGGGTCCTACGAGCAGTACTTC. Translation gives CASSLLAGGSYEQYF. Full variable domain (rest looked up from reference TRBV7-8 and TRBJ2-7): GAGVSQSPRYKVAKRGQDVALRCDPISGHVSLFWYQQALGQGPEFLTYFQNEAQLDKSGLPSDRFFAERPEGSVSTLKIQRTQQEDSAVYLCASSLLAGGSYEQYFGPGTRLTVT.

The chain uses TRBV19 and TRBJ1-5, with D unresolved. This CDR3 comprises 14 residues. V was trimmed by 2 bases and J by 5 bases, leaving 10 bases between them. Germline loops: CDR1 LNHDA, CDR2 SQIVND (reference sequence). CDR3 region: CASSILGRDQPQHF. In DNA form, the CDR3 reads TGTGCCAGTAGTATATTAGGGAGGGATCAGCCCCAGCATTTT.

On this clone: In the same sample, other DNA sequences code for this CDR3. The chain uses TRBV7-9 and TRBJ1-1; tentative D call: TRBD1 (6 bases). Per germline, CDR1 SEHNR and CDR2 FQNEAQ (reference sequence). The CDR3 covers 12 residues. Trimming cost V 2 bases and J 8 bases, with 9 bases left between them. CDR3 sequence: CASSLRRGEAFF. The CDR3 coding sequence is TGTGCCAGCAGCTTACGGAGGGGGGAAGCTTTCTTT.

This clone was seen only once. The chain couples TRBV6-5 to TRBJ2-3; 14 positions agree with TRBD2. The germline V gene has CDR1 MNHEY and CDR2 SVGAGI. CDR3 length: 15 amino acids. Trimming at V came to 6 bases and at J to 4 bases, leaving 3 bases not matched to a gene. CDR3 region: CASSKTSGGADTQYF. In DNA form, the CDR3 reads TGTGCCAGCAGCAAGACTAGCGGGGGGGCAGATACGCAGTATTTT.

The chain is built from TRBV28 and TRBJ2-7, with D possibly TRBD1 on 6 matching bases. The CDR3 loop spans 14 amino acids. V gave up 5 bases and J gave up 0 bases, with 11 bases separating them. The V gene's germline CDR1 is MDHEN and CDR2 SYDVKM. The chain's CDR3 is CASSATGNSYEQYF. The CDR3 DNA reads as TGTGCCAGCAGTGCTACAGGGAACTCCTACGAGCAGTACTTC.

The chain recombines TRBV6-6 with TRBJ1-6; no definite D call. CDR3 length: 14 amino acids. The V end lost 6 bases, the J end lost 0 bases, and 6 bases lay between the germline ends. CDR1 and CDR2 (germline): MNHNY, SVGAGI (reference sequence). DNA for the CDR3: TGTGCCAGCAGCGGGGACTCCTATAATTCACCCCTCCACTTT. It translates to CASSGDSYNSPLHF.